These T cell receptor beta chains were read from a single sample in a study of shared clonotypes between healthy human individuals. Method: immunoSEQ multiplex PCR; TCRdb's copy keeps in-frame clones and lacks some. This sample has roughly 2,000,000 clones, with around 93% found just once. The sequencing input was naive CD8+ T cells from PBMCs. The receptors shown here come from a man aged 18 to 29 in good health. Some clones in this sample may be carry-over from other donors' samples. Each CDR3 is given with its conserved first and last residue. Fields, in order: clone size, V gene, D gene, J gene, CDR3 protein, CDR3 DNA. The D gene is left open where the match is weak. For some rows the clone size is stated as once, few or many, or as a class when expanded; others skip it.

clone_size: .; v_call: TRBV6-6; d_call: .; j_call: TRBJ2-2; cdr3_aa: CASSYDFPGELFF; cdr3_nt: TGTGCCAGCAGTTACGATTTTCCCGGGGAGCTGTTTTTT
clone_size: .; v_call: TRBV18; d_call: .; j_call: TRBJ1-1; cdr3_aa: CASSPVGQRRNTEAFF; cdr3_nt: TGTGCCAGCTCTCCCGTTGGACAGAGAAGGAACACTGAAGCTTTCTTT
clone_size: .; v_call: TRBV28; d_call: .; j_call: TRBJ2-1; cdr3_aa: CASRGGSGYNEQFF; cdr3_nt: TGTGCCAGCAGGGGGGGATCCGGCTACAATGAGCAGTTCTTC
clone_size: .; v_call: TRBV16; d_call: .; j_call: TRBJ2-7; cdr3_aa: CASSLGSHEQYF; cdr3_nt: TGTGCCAGCAGCCTGGGCTCCCACGAGCAGTACTTC
clone_size: .; v_call: TRBV7-3; d_call: TRBD2; j_call: TRBJ2-1; cdr3_aa: CASSSWEGRDNEQFF; cdr3_nt: TGTGCCAGCAGCTCCTGGGAGGGCAGAGACAATGAGCAGTTCTTC
clone_size: .; v_call: TRBV5-1; d_call: .; j_call: TRBJ1-1; cdr3_aa: CASSSRGTEAFF; cdr3_nt: TGCGCCAGCAGCTCCAGGGGTACTGAAGCTTTCTTT
clone_size: .; v_call: TRBV28; d_call: TRBD1; j_call: TRBJ1-2; cdr3_aa: CASSSLGQGDGYTF; cdr3_nt: TGTGCCAGCAGTTCCCTCGGGCAGGGGGATGGCTACACCTTC
clone_size: .; v_call: TRBV7-9; d_call: .; j_call: TRBJ2-1; cdr3_aa: CASSGATGEQFF; cdr3_nt: TGTGCCAGCAGCGGGGCCACCGGGGAGCAGTTCTTC
clone_size: .; v_call: TRBV28; d_call: .; j_call: TRBJ2-7; cdr3_aa: CASSSTGTELDFEQRSYEQYF; cdr3_nt: TGTGCCAGCAGTTCCACGGGGACTGAGCTCGACTTTGAACAGCGGTCCTACGAGCAGTACTTC
clone_size: .; v_call: TRBV11-2; d_call: TRBD2; j_call: TRBJ2-1; cdr3_aa: CASSLASGAPNEQFF; cdr3_nt: TGTGCCAGCAGCTTAGCCAGCGGGGCCCCCAATGAGCAGTTCTTC
clone_size: few; v_call: TRBV29-1; d_call: TRBD1; j_call: TRBJ1-1; cdr3_aa: CSFPGTAGTEAFF; cdr3_nt: TGCAGCTTCCCCGGGACAGCAGGCACTGAAGCTTTCTTT
clone_size: .; v_call: TRBV5-8; d_call: .; j_call: TRBJ2-7; cdr3_aa: CASSQPGTPHEQYF; cdr3_nt: TGTGCCAGCAGCCAACCCGGGACTCCCCACGAGCAGTACTTC
clone_size: .; v_call: TRBV15; d_call: TRBD1; j_call: TRBJ1-4; cdr3_aa: CATSGDRAFQEKLFF; cdr3_nt: TGTGCCACCAGCGGGGACAGGGCGTTTCAAGAAAAACTGTTTTTT
clone_size: .; v_call: TRBV27; d_call: .; j_call: TRBJ2-3; cdr3_aa: CASSFTSETEPTPPDTQYF; cdr3_nt: TGTGCCAGCAGTTTTACCTCCGAAACCGAACCGACGCCCCCGGATACGCAGTATTTT
clone_size: once; v_call: TRBV25-1; d_call: TRBD1; j_call: TRBJ2-7; cdr3_aa: CASSRRQGEKEQYF; cdr3_nt: TGTGCCAGCAGCCGTCGGCAGGGGGAGAAAGAGCAGTACTTC
clone_size: .; v_call: TRBV30; d_call: .; j_call: TRBJ1-1; cdr3_aa: CAWSNDYMNTEAFF; cdr3_nt: TGTGCCTGGAGTAACGACTACATGAACACTGAAGCTTTCTTT
clone_size: .; v_call: TRBV19; d_call: .; j_call: TRBJ2-3; cdr3_aa: CASSQRPGSTDTQYF; cdr3_nt: TGTGCCAGTAGTCAGCGACCCGGGAGTACAGATACGCAGTATTTT
clone_size: .; v_call: TRBV29-1; d_call: .; j_call: TRBJ1-2; cdr3_aa: CSVERSPNYGYTF; cdr3_nt: TGCAGCGTTGAAAGGAGCCCGAACTATGGCTACACCTTC
clone_size: few; v_call: TRBV4-3; d_call: TRBD1; j_call: TRBJ1-1; cdr3_aa: CASGQGGGEAFF; cdr3_nt: TGCGCCAGCGGACAGGGCGGAGGTGAAGCTTTCTTT
clone_size: .; v_call: TRBV29-1; d_call: .; j_call: TRBJ2-1; cdr3_aa: CSVVLRGPPYNEQFF; cdr3_nt: TGCAGCGTTGTCTTACGGGGCCCCCCCTACAATGAGCAGTTCTTC
clone_size: .; v_call: TRBV29-1; d_call: TRBD1; j_call: TRBJ2-5; cdr3_aa: CSVEGGQGLEETQYF; cdr3_nt: TGCAGCGTTGAAGGGGGACAGGGGTTGGAGGAGACCCAGTACTTC
clone_size: .; v_call: TRBV27; d_call: .; j_call: TRBJ1-5; cdr3_aa: CASSPRAGAYPNQPQHF; cdr3_nt: TGTGCCAGCAGTCCTCGGGCAGGCGCCTATCCCAATCAGCCCCAGCATTTT
clone_size: .; v_call: TRBV9; d_call: TRBD2; j_call: TRBJ2-7; cdr3_aa: CASSVGGSGSDEQYF; cdr3_nt: TGTGCCAGCAGCGTAGGAGGTAGCGGGAGCGACGAGCAGTACTTC
clone_size: .; v_call: TRBV6-1; d_call: .; j_call: TRBJ2-7; cdr3_aa: CASSEGGLAEFYEQYF; cdr3_nt: TGTGCCAGCAGTGAGGGGGGTCTAGCTGAATTCTACGAGCAGTACTTC
clone_size: .; v_call: TRBV13; d_call: TRBD1; j_call: TRBJ2-1; cdr3_aa: CASSYRGQSSYNEQFF; cdr3_nt: TGTGCCAGCAGCTACAGGGGGCAGAGCTCCTACAATGAGCAGTTCTTC
clone_size: .; v_call: TRBV15; d_call: .; j_call: TRBJ1-2; cdr3_aa: CATSRDGRTYDHYGYTF; cdr3_nt: TGTGCCACCAGCAGAGATGGGAGGACCTACGACCACTATGGCTACACCTTC
clone_size: .; v_call: TRBV28; d_call: .; j_call: TRBJ2-3; cdr3_aa: CASTRAQELSTDTQYF; cdr3_nt: TGTGCCAGCACCCGGGCACAGGAATTGAGCACAGATACGCAGTATTTT
clone_size: .; v_call: TRBV7-3; d_call: TRBD2; j_call: TRBJ2-3; cdr3_aa: CASSGTSRSTDTQYF; cdr3_nt: TGTGCCAGCAGCGGGACTAGCAGATCCACAGATACGCAGTATTTT
clone_size: .; v_call: TRBV10-3; d_call: .; j_call: TRBJ1-4; cdr3_aa: CAISESTTANLFF; cdr3_nt: TGTGCCATCAGTGAGAGTACGACGGCCAATCTGTTTTTT
clone_size: .; v_call: TRBV6-1; d_call: TRBD1; j_call: TRBJ2-1; cdr3_aa: CASSIRDRGYNEQFF; cdr3_nt: TGTGCCAGCAGTATCCGGGACAGGGGATACAATGAGCAGTTCTTC
clone_size: .; v_call: TRBV11-3; d_call: TRBD2; j_call: TRBJ2-2; cdr3_aa: CASSDTPGLANTGELFF; cdr3_nt: TGTGCCAGCAGCGATACTCCGGGACTAGCGAACACCGGGGAGCTGTTTTTT
clone_size: few; v_call: TRBV6-1; d_call: .; j_call: TRBJ2-4; cdr3_aa: CASSSPYRSIQYF; cdr3_nt: TGTGCCAGCAGTAGTCCGTACAGGAGCATTCAGTACTTC
clone_size: .; v_call: TRBV19; d_call: .; j_call: TRBJ1-1; cdr3_aa: CASSSLEGGRTEAFF; cdr3_nt: TGTGCCAGTAGTTCCCTCGAGGGGGGCCGGACTGAAGCTTTCTTT
clone_size: .; v_call: TRBV6-5; d_call: .; j_call: TRBJ1-6; cdr3_aa: CASSGARGRSPLHF; cdr3_nt: TGTGCCAGCTCCGGGGCCAGGGGTAGGTCACCCCTCCACTTT
clone_size: .; v_call: TRBV27; d_call: .; j_call: TRBJ1-5; cdr3_aa: CASSLGGGSNQPQHF; cdr3_nt: TGTGCCAGCAGTTTAGGAGGTGGCAGCAATCAGCCCCAGCATTTT
clone_size: .; v_call: TRBV19; d_call: TRBD1; j_call: TRBJ1-2; cdr3_aa: CASSPGTANYGYTF; cdr3_nt: TGTGCCAGTAGTCCCGGGACAGCTAACTATGGCTACACCTTC
clone_size: .; v_call: TRBV28; d_call: .; j_call: TRBJ2-7; cdr3_aa: CASRFTGGVEQYF; cdr3_nt: TGTGCCAGCAGGTTTACAGGGGGGGTGGAGCAGTACTTC
clone_size: .; v_call: TRBV13; d_call: TRBD2; j_call: TRBJ2-7; cdr3_aa: CASSLTSGSYEQYF; cdr3_nt: TGTGCCAGCAGCCTCACTAGCGGGTCCTACGAGCAGTACTTC
clone_size: .; v_call: TRBV11-2; d_call: .; j_call: TRBJ1-3; cdr3_aa: CASSSQYSSGNTIYF; cdr3_nt: TGTGCCAGCAGCTCCCAGTACTCCTCTGGAAACACCATATATTTT
clone_size: .; v_call: TRBV7-9; d_call: .; j_call: TRBJ1-1; cdr3_aa: CASTIGGRGEAFF; cdr3_nt: TGTGCCAGCACCATAGGGGGGAGGGGGGAAGCTTTCTTT
clone_size: once; v_call: TRBV6-1; d_call: TRBD2; j_call: TRBJ2-3; cdr3_aa: CASSDLAGATDTQYF; cdr3_nt: TGTGCCAGCAGTGATCTAGCGGGGGCCACAGATACGCAGTATTTT
clone_size: .; v_call: TRBV10-3; d_call: .; j_call: TRBJ2-2; cdr3_aa: CATIPESAIDTGELFF; cdr3_nt: TGTGCCACTATACCTGAATCGGCTATTGACACCGGGGAGCTGTTTTTT
clone_size: .; v_call: TRBV7-8; d_call: .; j_call: TRBJ1-5; cdr3_aa: CASSLLPIGAEGNQPQHF; cdr3_nt: TGTGCCAGCAGCTTACTCCCCATTGGGGCAGAAGGCAATCAGCCCCAGCATTTT
clone_size: .; v_call: TRBV2; d_call: TRBD1; j_call: TRBJ1-2; cdr3_aa: CASRGQGAEVYGYTF; cdr3_nt: TGTGCCAGCAGGGGACAGGGGGCGGAGGTCTATGGCTACACCTTC
clone_size: .; v_call: TRBV27; d_call: .; j_call: TRBJ1-5; cdr3_aa: CASKKDLSNQPQHF; cdr3_nt: TGTGCCAGCAAAAAGGACCTTAGCAATCAGCCCCAGCATTTT
clone_size: .; v_call: TRBV19; d_call: .; j_call: TRBJ1-1; cdr3_aa: CASSVYRNMNTEAFF; cdr3_nt: TGTGCCAGTAGTGTTTACAGAAACATGAACACTGAAGCTTTCTTT
clone_size: .; v_call: TRBV5-4; d_call: .; j_call: TRBJ1-3; cdr3_aa: CASSLEDGNTIYF; cdr3_nt: TGTGCCAGCAGCTTGGAGGACGGAAACACCATATATTTT
clone_size: .; v_call: TRBV27; d_call: .; j_call: TRBJ2-3; cdr3_aa: CASSSAQGEGDTQYF; cdr3_nt: TGTGCCAGCAGTTCTGCACAGGGCGAGGGAGATACGCAGTATTTT
clone_size: .; v_call: TRBV19; d_call: TRBD1; j_call: TRBJ1-5; cdr3_aa: CASSISRDRESLGSNQPQHF; cdr3_nt: TGTGCCAGTAGTATCAGCCGAGACAGGGAATCTCTTGGGAGCAATCAGCCCCAGCATTTT
clone_size: .; v_call: TRBV7-2; d_call: .; j_call: TRBJ2-5; cdr3_aa: CATRRVEVRFGETQYF; cdr3_nt: TGTGCCACCCGTCGGGTGGAGGTTCGCTTCGGGGAGACCCAGTACTTC
clone_size: .; v_call: TRBV9; d_call: .; j_call: TRBJ2-1; cdr3_aa: CASSVGTSTYNEQFF; cdr3_nt: TGTGCCAGCAGCGTCGGGACCTCGACCTACAATGAGCAGTTCTTC